A selection of T cell receptor beta chains follows, all from one sample in a study of neurological immune-mediated disorders. TCRdb independently ran MiXCR on the 5' RACE reads; one entry per CDR3 protein. The sample contains roughly 49,000 distinct CDR3 sequences, around 13% of which appear only once. Sequences were obtained from PBMCs. The receptor source for this set is a male donor with HTLV-1-associated myelopathy (HAM/TSP). CDR3s include the opening cysteine and the closing phenylalanine or tryptophan. Each record gives: D gene, CDR3 length, J gene, clone size, V gene, CDR3 protein, CDR3 DNA. A D gene is named only where the DNA matches it firmly. Part of the rows lack a size; the others show once, few, many or a class for expanded clones.

d_call: -; cdr3_length: 12; j_call: TRBJ2-7; clone_size: -; v_call: TRBV5-1; cdr3_aa: CASSPEGLEQYF; cdr3_nt: TGCGCCAGCTCCCCGGAAGGATTGGAGCAGTACTTC
d_call: TRBD2; cdr3_length: 16; j_call: TRBJ2-1; clone_size: many; v_call: TRBV20-1; cdr3_aa: CSARRSLAGAYNEQFF; cdr3_nt: TGCAGTGCTAGGCGCTCTCTAGCGGGGGCCTACAATGAGCAGTTCTTC
d_call: -; cdr3_length: 20; j_call: TRBJ1-4; clone_size: many; v_call: TRBV12-3/TRBV12-4; cdr3_aa: CASSLTLSGTHSTTNEKLFF; cdr3_nt: TGTGCCAGCAGTTTGACGCTTTCCGGGACACACAGTACAACTAATGAAAAACTGTTTTTT
d_call: TRBD1; cdr3_length: 13; j_call: TRBJ1-6; clone_size: many; v_call: TRBV6-1; cdr3_aa: CASSRQGDSPLHF; cdr3_nt: TGTGCCAGCAGTCGACAGGGTGACTCACCCCTCCACTTT
d_call: TRBD1; cdr3_length: 13; j_call: TRBJ2-7; clone_size: medium-sized; v_call: TRBV29-1; cdr3_aa: CSVSTGGNYEQYF; cdr3_nt: TGCAGCGTTAGCACAGGGGGTAATTACGAGCAGTACTTC
d_call: -; cdr3_length: 14; j_call: TRBJ1-1; clone_size: many; v_call: TRBV5-1; cdr3_aa: CASSEGGQGFQAFF; cdr3_nt: TGCGCCAGCAGCGAGGGGGGCCAAGGCTTTCAAGCTTTCTTT
d_call: -; cdr3_length: 15; j_call: TRBJ1-2; clone_size: many; v_call: TRBV7-2; cdr3_aa: CASSSQTGRNYGYTF; cdr3_nt: TGTGCCAGCAGCTCACAGACGGGCAGAAACTATGGCTACACCTTC
d_call: -; cdr3_length: 15; j_call: TRBJ1-4; clone_size: many; v_call: TRBV7-6; cdr3_aa: CASSLNIGPGEKLFF; cdr3_nt: TGTGCCAGCAGCTTAAATATAGGCCCAGGGGAAAAACTGTTTTTT
d_call: -; cdr3_length: 15; j_call: TRBJ2-5; clone_size: many; v_call: TRBV7-9; cdr3_aa: CASSLSQGLQETQYF; cdr3_nt: TGTGCCAGCAGCTTATCGCAGGGCCTCCAAGAGACCCAGTACTTC
d_call: -; cdr3_length: 14; j_call: TRBJ2-2; clone_size: -; v_call: TRBV11-2; cdr3_aa: CASSLPHPTGELFF; cdr3_nt: TGTGCCAGCAGCTTACCGCATCCCACCGGGGAGCTGTTTTTT
d_call: TRBD2; cdr3_length: 16; j_call: TRBJ2-1; clone_size: many; v_call: TRBV20-1; cdr3_aa: CSARPPLAGASHEQFF; cdr3_nt: TGCAGTGCCCGACCCCCACTAGCGGGGGCCTCCCATGAGCAGTTCTTC
d_call: TRBD2; cdr3_length: 17; j_call: TRBJ2-1; clone_size: -; v_call: TRBV18; cdr3_aa: CASSVRTSGGAANEQIF; cdr3_nt: TGTGCCAGCTCAGTTCGGACTAGCGGGGGGGCGGCCAATGAGCAGATCTTT
d_call: -; cdr3_length: 13; j_call: TRBJ1-1; clone_size: many; v_call: TRBV5-1; cdr3_aa: CASSLEQNTEAFF; cdr3_nt: TGCGCCAGCAGCTTGGAACAGAACACTGAAGCTTTCTTT
d_call: TRBD1; cdr3_length: 15; j_call: TRBJ2-5; clone_size: many; v_call: TRBV5-1; cdr3_aa: CASSLAGQGQETQYF; cdr3_nt: TGCGCCAGCAGCTTGGCCGGACAGGGACAAGAGACCCAGTACTTC
d_call: TRBD1; cdr3_length: 15; j_call: TRBJ2-1; clone_size: few; v_call: TRBV4-3; cdr3_aa: CASSQEGTGVDEQFF; cdr3_nt: TGCGCCAGCAGCCAAGAAGGGACAGGGGTGGATGAGCAGTTCTTC
d_call: -; cdr3_length: 14; j_call: TRBJ2-7; clone_size: many; v_call: TRBV28; cdr3_aa: CASRTRTASYEQYF; cdr3_nt: TGTGCCAGCAGGACCCGGACTGCTTCCTACGAGCAGTACTTC
d_call: -; cdr3_length: 16; j_call: TRBJ1-5; clone_size: many; v_call: TRBV10-3; cdr3_aa: CAISVAGVAGNQPQHF; cdr3_nt: TGTGCCATCAGTGTTGCAGGGGTCGCGGGGAATCAGCCCCAGCATTTT
d_call: -; cdr3_length: 15; j_call: TRBJ2-5; clone_size: -; v_call: TRBV20-1; cdr3_aa: CSAQSWGHGQESQYF; cdr3_nt: TGCAGTGCGCAGTCGTGGGGACATGGACAAGAGAGCCAGTACTTC
d_call: -; cdr3_length: 14; j_call: TRBJ1-6; clone_size: many; v_call: TRBV3-1; cdr3_aa: CASSPSGVGSPLHF; cdr3_nt: TGTGCCAGCAGTCCCTCCGGGGTTGGTTCACCCCTCCACTTT
d_call: -; cdr3_length: 13; j_call: TRBJ2-5; clone_size: many; v_call: TRBV19; cdr3_aa: CASSPAGRETQYF; cdr3_nt: TGTGCCAGTAGTCCGGCGGGGAGGGAGACCCAGTACTTC
d_call: -; cdr3_length: 14; j_call: TRBJ1-5; clone_size: many; v_call: TRBV20-1; cdr3_aa: CSASAGGGRQPQHF; cdr3_nt: TGCAGTGCTAGTGCGGGGGGCGGTCGTCAGCCCCAGCATTTT
d_call: -; cdr3_length: 16; j_call: TRBJ1-1; clone_size: many; v_call: TRBV5-1; cdr3_aa: CASSLRFGELNTEAFF; cdr3_nt: TGCGCCAGCAGCTTGCGGTTTGGGGAGCTGAACACTGAAGCTTTCTTT
d_call: TRBD1; cdr3_length: 15; j_call: TRBJ1-2; clone_size: many; v_call: TRBV3-1; cdr3_aa: CASSQDSTGVSGYTF; cdr3_nt: TGTGCCAGCAGCCAAGATTCTACAGGGGTTAGTGGCTACACCTTC
d_call: TRBD1; cdr3_length: 15; j_call: TRBJ2-7; clone_size: -; v_call: TRBV7-8; cdr3_aa: CASSLEGQGLYEQYF; cdr3_nt: TGTGCCAGCAGCTTAGAGGGACAGGGCCTCTACGAGCAGTACTTC
d_call: -; cdr3_length: 11; j_call: TRBJ2-5; clone_size: few; v_call: TRBV24-1; cdr3_aa: CATEVGETQYF; cdr3_nt: TGTGCAACAGAGGTAGGAGAGACCCAGTACTTC
d_call: -; cdr3_length: 15; j_call: TRBJ2-3; clone_size: many; v_call: TRBV9; cdr3_aa: CASSVGAISTDTQYF; cdr3_nt: TGTGCCAGCAGCGTGGGGGCGATTAGCACAGATACGCAGTATTTT
d_call: -; cdr3_length: 11; j_call: TRBJ2-1; clone_size: many; v_call: TRBV20-1; cdr3_aa: CSARYYNEQFF; cdr3_nt: TGCAGTGCTAGATATTACAATGAGCAGTTCTTC
d_call: TRBD2; cdr3_length: 15; j_call: TRBJ2-1; clone_size: many; v_call: TRBV10-3; cdr3_aa: CAIRPSGGAYNEQFF; cdr3_nt: TGTGCCATTCGCCCTAGCGGGGGGGCTTACAATGAGCAGTTCTTC
d_call: -; cdr3_length: 15; j_call: TRBJ2-4; clone_size: many; v_call: TRBV19; cdr3_aa: CASSSSRGTKNIQYF; cdr3_nt: TGTGCCAGTAGTTCCTCCAGGGGTACCAAAAACATTCAGTACTTC
d_call: TRBD2; cdr3_length: 17; j_call: TRBJ2-1; clone_size: many; v_call: TRBV7-9; cdr3_aa: CASSLGGLAGGPNEQFF; cdr3_nt: TGTGCCAGCAGCTTAGGGGGACTAGCGGGGGGGCCGAATGAGCAGTTCTTC
d_call: -; cdr3_length: 13; j_call: TRBJ2-3; clone_size: many; v_call: TRBV5-1; cdr3_aa: CASRKATTDTQYF; cdr3_nt: TGCGCCAGCAGAAAAGCCACGACAGATACGCAGTATTTT
d_call: -; cdr3_length: 13; j_call: TRBJ1-5; clone_size: once; v_call: TRBV6-1; cdr3_aa: CASSSPRGQPQHF; cdr3_nt: TGTGCCAGCAGTTCCCCTAGGGGCCAGCCCCAGCATTTT
d_call: -; cdr3_length: 15; j_call: TRBJ1-1; clone_size: many; v_call: TRBV12-3/TRBV12-4; cdr3_aa: CASSVLGTPYAEAFF; cdr3_nt: TGTGCCAGCAGTGTCCTCGGGACTCCCTATGCTGAAGCTTTCTTT
d_call: TRBD1; cdr3_length: 15; j_call: TRBJ2-1; clone_size: -; v_call: TRBV7-9; cdr3_aa: CASSPGGTVYNEQFF; cdr3_nt: TGTGCCAGCAGCCCCGGTGGGACAGTGTACAATGAGCAGTTCTTC
d_call: TRBD2; cdr3_length: 15; j_call: TRBJ2-1; clone_size: -; v_call: TRBV12-3/TRBV12-4; cdr3_aa: CASSLIAGESDEQFF; cdr3_nt: TGTGCCAGCAGTTTGATAGCGGGGGAGTCCGACGAGCAGTTCTTC
d_call: TRBD2; cdr3_length: 17; j_call: TRBJ2-1; clone_size: many; v_call: TRBV2; cdr3_aa: CASRLRLAGESYNEQFF; cdr3_nt: TGTGCCAGCAGGCTACGACTAGCGGGGGAATCCTACAATGAGCAGTTCTTC
d_call: -; cdr3_length: 13; j_call: TRBJ1-5; clone_size: many; v_call: TRBV7-2; cdr3_aa: CASSLEVYQPQHF; cdr3_nt: TGTGCCAGCAGCTTAGAGGTCTATCAGCCCCAGCATTTT
d_call: TRBD1; cdr3_length: 15; j_call: TRBJ2-3; clone_size: many; v_call: TRBV15; cdr3_aa: CATRPRTGLGDTQYF; cdr3_nt: TGTGCCACCCGTCCAAGGACAGGGTTAGGAGATACGCAGTATTTT
d_call: -; cdr3_length: 15; j_call: TRBJ1-5; clone_size: many; v_call: TRBV7-2; cdr3_aa: CASSKSRQVNQPQHF; cdr3_nt: TGTGCCAGCAGCAAAAGTAGACAGGTGAATCAGCCCCAGCATTTT
d_call: -; cdr3_length: 15; j_call: TRBJ2-2; clone_size: many; v_call: TRBV10-2; cdr3_aa: CASSAGHRNTGELFF; cdr3_nt: TGCGCCAGCAGTGCGGGACACCGAAACACCGGGGAGCTGTTTTTT
d_call: -; cdr3_length: 12; j_call: TRBJ1-1; clone_size: many; v_call: TRBV7-9; cdr3_aa: CASSSGQSEAFF; cdr3_nt: TGTGCCAGCAGCTCTGGACAATCTGAAGCTTTCTTT
d_call: -; cdr3_length: 15; j_call: TRBJ2-3; clone_size: many; v_call: TRBV9; cdr3_aa: CASSRVATNTDTQYF; cdr3_nt: TGTGCCAGCAGCCGTGTTGCGACTAACACAGATACGCAGTATTTT
d_call: -; cdr3_length: 14; j_call: TRBJ2-7; clone_size: many; v_call: TRBV2; cdr3_aa: CASRRDHVSYEQYF; cdr3_nt: TGTGCCAGCAGACGGGACCATGTCTCCTACGAGCAGTACTTC